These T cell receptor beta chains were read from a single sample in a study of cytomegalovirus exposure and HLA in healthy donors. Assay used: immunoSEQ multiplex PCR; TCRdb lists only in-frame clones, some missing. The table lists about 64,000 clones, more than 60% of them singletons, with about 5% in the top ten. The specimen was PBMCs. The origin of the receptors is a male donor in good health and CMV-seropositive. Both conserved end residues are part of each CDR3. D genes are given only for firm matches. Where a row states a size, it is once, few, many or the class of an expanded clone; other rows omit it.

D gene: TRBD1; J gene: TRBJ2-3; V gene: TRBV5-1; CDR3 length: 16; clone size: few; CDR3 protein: CASSLTWTGRTDTQYF; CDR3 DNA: TGCGCCAGCAGCTTGACTTGGACAGGGCGCACAGATACGCAGTATTTT
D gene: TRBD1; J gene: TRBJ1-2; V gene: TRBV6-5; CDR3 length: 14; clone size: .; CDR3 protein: CASSKDRVGYGYTF; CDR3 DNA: TGTGCCAGCAGTAAAGACAGGGTCGGCTATGGCTACACCTTC
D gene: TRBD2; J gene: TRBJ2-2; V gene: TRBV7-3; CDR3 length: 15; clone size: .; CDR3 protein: CASSLTLAGTGELFF; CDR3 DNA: TGTGCCAGCAGCTTAACACTAGCGGGGACCGGGGAGCTGTTTTTT
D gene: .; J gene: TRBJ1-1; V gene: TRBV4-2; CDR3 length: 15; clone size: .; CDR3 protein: CASSQGAGRGTEAFF; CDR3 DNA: TGTGCCAGCAGCCAAGGTGCGGGCAGGGGTACTGAAGCTTTCTTT
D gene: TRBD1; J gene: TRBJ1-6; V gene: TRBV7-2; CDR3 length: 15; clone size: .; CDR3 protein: CASSSKSGGSSPLHF; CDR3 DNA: TGTGCCAGCAGCTCTAAGTCAGGGGGCTCTTCACCCCTCCACTTT
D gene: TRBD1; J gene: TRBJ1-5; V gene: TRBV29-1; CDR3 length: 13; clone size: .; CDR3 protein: CSVEVGGGQPQHF; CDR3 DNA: TGCAGCGTTGAAGTAGGGGGCGGTCAGCCCCAGCATTTT
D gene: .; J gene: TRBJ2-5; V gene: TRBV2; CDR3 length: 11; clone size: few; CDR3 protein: CASSVKETQYF; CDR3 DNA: TGTGCCAGCAGTGTAAAAGAGACCCAGTACTTC
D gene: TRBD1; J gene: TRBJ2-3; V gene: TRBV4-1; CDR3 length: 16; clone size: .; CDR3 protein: CASSQPPGQGTDTQYF; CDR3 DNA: TGCGCCAGCAGCCAACCCCCGGGACAGGGGACGGATACGCAGTATTTT
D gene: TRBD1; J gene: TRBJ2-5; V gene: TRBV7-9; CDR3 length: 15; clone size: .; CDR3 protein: CASSLFLDRVETQYF; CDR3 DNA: TGTGCCAGCAGCTTATTCCTCGACAGGGTGGAGACCCAGTACTTC
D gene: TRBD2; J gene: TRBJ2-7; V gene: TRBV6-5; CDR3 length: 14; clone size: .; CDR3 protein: CASRQLGLAREQYF; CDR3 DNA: TGTGCCAGCAGACAATTGGGACTAGCCCGCGAGCAGTACTTC
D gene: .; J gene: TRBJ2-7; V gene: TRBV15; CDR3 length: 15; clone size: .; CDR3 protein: CATSIGGQRRAERFF; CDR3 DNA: TGTGCCACCAGCATTGGAGGCCAGCGAAGGGCCGAGCGGTTCTTC
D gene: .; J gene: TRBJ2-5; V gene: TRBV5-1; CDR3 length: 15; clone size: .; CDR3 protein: CASSLGIQVQETQYF; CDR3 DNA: TGCGCCAGCAGCTTGGGAATCCAGGTCCAAGAGACCCAGTACTTC
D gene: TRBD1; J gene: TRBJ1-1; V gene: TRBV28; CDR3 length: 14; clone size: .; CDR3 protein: CASRALQGDTEAFF; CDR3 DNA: TGTGCCAGCAGAGCCCTACAGGGGGATACTGAAGCTTTCTTT
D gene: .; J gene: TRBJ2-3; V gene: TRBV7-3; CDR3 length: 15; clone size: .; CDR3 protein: CASSLNGGSLFEQYF; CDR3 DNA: TGTGCCAGCAGCTTAAACGGGGGTTCGTTATTTGAGCAGTATTTT
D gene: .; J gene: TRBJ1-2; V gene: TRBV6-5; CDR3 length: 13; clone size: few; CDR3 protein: CASSSPRQDGYTF; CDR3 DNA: TGTGCCAGCAGTTCCCCACGACAGGATGGCTACACCTTC
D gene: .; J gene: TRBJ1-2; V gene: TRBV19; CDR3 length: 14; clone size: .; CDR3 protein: CASLRFAGSYGYTF; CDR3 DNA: TGTGCCAGTCTCAGATTTGCAGGATCCTATGGCTACACCTTC
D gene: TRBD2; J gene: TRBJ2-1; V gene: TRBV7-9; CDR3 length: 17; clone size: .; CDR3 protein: CASSPNVGTSGYNEQFF; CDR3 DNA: TGTGCCAGCAGCCCGAATGTTGGGACTAGCGGCTACAATGAGCAGTTCTTC
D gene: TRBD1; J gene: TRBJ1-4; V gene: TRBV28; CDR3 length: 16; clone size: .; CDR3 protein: CASSSPDRAFNEKLFF; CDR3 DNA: TGTGCCAGCAGTTCCCCCGACAGGGCCTTTAATGAAAAACTGTTTTTT
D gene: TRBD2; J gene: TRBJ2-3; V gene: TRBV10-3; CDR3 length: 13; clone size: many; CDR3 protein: CAIAGAGTDTQYF; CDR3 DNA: TGTGCCATAGCGGGGGCCGGCACAGATACGCAGTATTTT
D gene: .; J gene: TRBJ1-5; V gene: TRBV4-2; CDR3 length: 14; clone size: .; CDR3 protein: CASSRQGTNQPQHF; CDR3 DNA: TGTGCCAGCAGTCGCCAGGGGACAAATCAGCCCCAGCATTTT
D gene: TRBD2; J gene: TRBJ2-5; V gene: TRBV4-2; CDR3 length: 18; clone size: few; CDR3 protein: CASSQELAGGPGAETQYF; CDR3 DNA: TGTGCCAGCAGCCAAGAGTTAGCGGGGGGGCCCGGGGCAGAGACCCAGTACTTC
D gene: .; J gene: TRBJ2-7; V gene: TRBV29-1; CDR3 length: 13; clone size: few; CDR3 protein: CSVGQATNYEQYF; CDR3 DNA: TGCAGCGTTGGACAGGCAACAAACTACGAGCAGTACTTC
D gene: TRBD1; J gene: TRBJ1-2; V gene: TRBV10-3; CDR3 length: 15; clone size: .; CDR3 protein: CAISESGQAFVGYTF; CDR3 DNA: TGTGCCATCAGTGAGTCGGGACAGGCGTTTGTTGGCTACACCTTC
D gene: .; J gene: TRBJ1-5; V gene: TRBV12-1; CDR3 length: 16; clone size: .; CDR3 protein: CASSFKSDRGNQPQHF; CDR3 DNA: TGTGCCAGCAGCTTTAAATCCGACAGAGGCAATCAGCCCCAGCATTTT
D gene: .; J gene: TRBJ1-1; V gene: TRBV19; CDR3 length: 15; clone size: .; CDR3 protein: CASSIFSVMNTEAFF; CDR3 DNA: TGTGCCAGTAGTATTTTTTCGGTCATGAACACTGAAGCTTTCTTT
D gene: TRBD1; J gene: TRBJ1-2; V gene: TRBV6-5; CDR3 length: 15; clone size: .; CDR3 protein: CASSGLGTGSYGYTF; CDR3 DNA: TGTGCCAGCAGTGGGCTTGGGACAGGGAGCTATGGCTACACCTTC
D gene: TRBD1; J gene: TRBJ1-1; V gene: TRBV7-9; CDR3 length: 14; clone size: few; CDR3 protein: CASSRGQVNTEAFF; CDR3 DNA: TGTGCCAGCAGCAGAGGACAGGTGAACACTGAAGCTTTCTTT
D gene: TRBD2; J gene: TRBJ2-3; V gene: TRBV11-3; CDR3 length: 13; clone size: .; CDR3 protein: CASSPRGTDTQYF; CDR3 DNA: TGTGCCAGCAGCCCGCGGGGGACAGATACGCAGTATTTT
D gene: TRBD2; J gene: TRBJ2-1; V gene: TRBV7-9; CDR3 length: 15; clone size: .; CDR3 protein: CASTERGGRGNEQFF; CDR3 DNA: TGTGCCAGCACCGAGCGGGGGGGCCGGGGAAATGAGCAGTTCTTC
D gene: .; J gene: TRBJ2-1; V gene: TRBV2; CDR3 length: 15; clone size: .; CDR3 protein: CASSGGEWDYNEQFF; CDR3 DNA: TGTGCCAGCAGTGGGGGGGAATGGGACTACAATGAGCAGTTCTTC
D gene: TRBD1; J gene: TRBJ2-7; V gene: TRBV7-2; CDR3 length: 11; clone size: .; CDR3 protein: CASSRGTGEYF; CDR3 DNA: TGTGCCAGCAGCCGCGGGACAGGAGAGTACTTC
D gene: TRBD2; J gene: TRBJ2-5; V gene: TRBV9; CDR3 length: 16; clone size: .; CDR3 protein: CASSDGLAGEGETQYF; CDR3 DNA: TGTGCCAGCAGCGATGGACTAGCGGGGGAGGGAGAGACCCAGTACTTC
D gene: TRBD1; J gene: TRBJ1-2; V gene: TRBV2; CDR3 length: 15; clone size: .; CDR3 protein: CASSEMAGGDYGYTF; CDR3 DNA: TGTGCCAGCAGTGAAATGGCAGGGGGCGACTATGGCTACACCTTC
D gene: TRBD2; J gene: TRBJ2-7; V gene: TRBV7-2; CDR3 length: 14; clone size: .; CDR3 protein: CASSPSGGFYEQYF; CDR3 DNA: TGTGCCAGCAGCCCCTCGGGAGGGTTCTACGAGCAGTACTTC
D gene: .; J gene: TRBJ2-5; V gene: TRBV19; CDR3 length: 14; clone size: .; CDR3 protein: CASSRRHTGETQYF; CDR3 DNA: TGTGCCAGTAGTCGGCGACACACAGGAGAGACCCAGTACTTC
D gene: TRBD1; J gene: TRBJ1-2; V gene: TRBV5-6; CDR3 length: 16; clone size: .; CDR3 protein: CASSLDRGLSSYGYTF; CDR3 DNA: TGTGCCAGCAGCTTGGACAGGGGTTTGTCTAGCTATGGCTACACCTTC
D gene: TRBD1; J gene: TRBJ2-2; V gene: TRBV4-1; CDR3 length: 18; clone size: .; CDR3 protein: CASSQVRRTGLNTGELFF; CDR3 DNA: TGCGCCAGCAGCCAAGTACGCAGGACAGGATTGAACACCGGGGAGCTGTTTTTT
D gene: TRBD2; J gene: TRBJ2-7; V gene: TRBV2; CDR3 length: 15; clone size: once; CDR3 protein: CASSPSAGASYEQYF; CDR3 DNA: TGTGCCAGCAGTCCTTCAGCGGGGGCCTCCTACGAGCAGTACTTC
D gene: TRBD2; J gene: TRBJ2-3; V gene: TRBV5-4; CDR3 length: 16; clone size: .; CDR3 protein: CASSPGGPFSTDTQYF; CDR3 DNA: TGTGCCAGCAGCCCGGGGGGGCCTTTTAGCACAGATACGCAGTATTTT
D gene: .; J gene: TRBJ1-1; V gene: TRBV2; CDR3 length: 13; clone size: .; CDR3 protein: CASRGGIYAEAFF; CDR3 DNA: TGTGCCAGCAGGGGGGGGATTTACGCTGAAGCTTTCTTT
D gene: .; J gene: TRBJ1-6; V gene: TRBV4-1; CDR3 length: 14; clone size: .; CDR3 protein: CASSQPGDKSPLHF; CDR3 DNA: TGCGCCAGCAGCCAGCCCGGGGACAAATCACCCCTCCACTTT
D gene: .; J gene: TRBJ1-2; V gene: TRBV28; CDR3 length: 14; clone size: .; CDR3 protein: CASVQGTASYGYTF; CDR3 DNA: TGTGCCAGCGTCCAGGGAACCGCCAGCTATGGCTACACCTTC
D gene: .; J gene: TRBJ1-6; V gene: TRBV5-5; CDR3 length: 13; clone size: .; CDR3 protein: CASSGAGDSPLHF; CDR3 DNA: TGTGCCAGCAGCGGGGCAGGAGATTCACCCCTCCACTTT
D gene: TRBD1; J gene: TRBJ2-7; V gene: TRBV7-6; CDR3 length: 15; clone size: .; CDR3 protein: CASSSDLGQSYEQYF; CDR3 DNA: TGTGCCAGCAGCTCAGATTTGGGACAGAGCTACGAGCAGTACTTC
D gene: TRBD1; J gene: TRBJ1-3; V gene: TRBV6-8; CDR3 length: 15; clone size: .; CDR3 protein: CASSSGGTSGNTIYF; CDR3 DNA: TGTGCCAGCAGTTCAGGGGGTACCTCTGGAAACACCATATATTTT
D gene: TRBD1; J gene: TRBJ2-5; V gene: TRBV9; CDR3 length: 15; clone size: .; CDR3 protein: CASSPDRGRQETQYF; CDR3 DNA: TGTGCCAGCAGCCCCGACAGGGGGCGCCAAGAGACCCAGTACTTC
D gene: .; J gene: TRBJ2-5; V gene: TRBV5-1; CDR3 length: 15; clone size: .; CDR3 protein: CASSSLTGSQETQYF; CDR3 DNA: TGCGCCAGCAGCTCGCTTACAGGGTCTCAAGAGACCCAGTACTTC
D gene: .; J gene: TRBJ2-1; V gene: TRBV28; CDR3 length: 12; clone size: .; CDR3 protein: CASSWTHNEQFF; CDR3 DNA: TGTGCCAGCAGTTGGACTCACAATGAGCAGTTCTTC
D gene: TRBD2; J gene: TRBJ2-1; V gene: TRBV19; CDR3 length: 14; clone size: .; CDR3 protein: CASQLAGEYNEQFF; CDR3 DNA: TGTGCCAGTCAACTAGCGGGGGAATACAATGAGCAGTTCTTC
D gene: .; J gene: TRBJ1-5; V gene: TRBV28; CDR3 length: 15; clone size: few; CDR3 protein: CASSTTGKGNQPQHF; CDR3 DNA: TGTGCCAGCAGTACAACAGGGAAGGGCAATCAGCCCCAGCATTTT
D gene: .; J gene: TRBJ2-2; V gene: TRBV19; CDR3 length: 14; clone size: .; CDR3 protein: CASKSLAATGELFF; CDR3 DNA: TGTGCCAGTAAAAGCCTGGCGGCCACCGGGGAGCTGTTTTTT